This entry concerns a single TCR beta chain. The data were taken from a study of patients and donors after allogeneic stem cell transplantation. V shed 3 bases, J shed 2 bases, and the junction held 8 bases outside the gene matches. CDR1 is MGHRA and CDR2 is YSYEKL in the germline V gene. The CDR3 contains 17 residues. MiXCR was run by TCRdb on the RT-PCR reads, yielding one entry per CDR3 protein. The sample yields about 410,000 distinct CDR3 sequences, approximately 16% seen once. The chain is built from TRBV4-1 and TRBJ1-2, with 11 bases that match TRBD1. The specimen was blood, either unsorted or a sorted T cell fraction (not recorded which). This receptor was identified in a human donor who was either an allogeneic HSCT recipient or a stem cell or donor lymphocyte infusion donor (not recorded which). It is not recorded whose cells these are; they may come from a transplant donor. The CDR3 nucleotides read TGCGCCAGCAGCCATGGGGACAGGGGGACAGGAAACTATGGCTACACCTTC. It is translated as CASSHGDRGTGNYGYTF.